These T cell receptor beta chains were read from a single sample in a study of metastatic and nonmetastatic thyroid tumors. With MiXCR, TCRdb called clones anew from the PCR reads. The sample consists of more than 25,000 clones, around 7% of them appearing once. The sample taken for sequencing was blood. These receptors all stem from a female donor with papillary thyroid cancer or a benign thyroid nodule (not recorded which). Some clones in this sample may be carry-over from other donors' samples. The CDR3 runs from the conserved cysteine through the conserved F or W. D genes are given only for firm matches. The size of a clone is reported for some rows only, either as once, few or many, or as a class for expanded clones.

TRBJ2-1 TRBV5-4 many NA CASSLTTGIRNNEQFF TGTGCCAGCAGCTTGACAACAGGGATAAGAAACAATGAGCAGTTCTTC
TRBJ1-1 TRBV12-3/TRBV12-4 many NA CASSPANTEAFF TGTGCCAGCAGCCCCGCAAACACTGAAGCTTTCTTT
TRBJ1-6 TRBV6-1 many NA CASSEVVRNSPLHF TGTGCCAGCAGTGAAGTCGTCCGTAATTCACCCCTCCACTTT
TRBJ2-5 TRBV20-1 many TRBD1 CSASPRGPGGETQYF TGCAGTGCTAGTCCCAGGGGGCCGGGTGGGGAGACCCAGTACTTC
TRBJ2-2 TRBV24-1 many NA CATRGVSTGELFF TGTGCCACCAGAGGGGTCAGCACCGGGGAGCTGTTTTTT
TRBJ2-7 TRBV19 few TRBD1 CASSQRTGPIYEQYF TGTGCCAGTAGCCAAAGGACAGGGCCGATCTACGAGCAGTACTTC
TRBJ1-4 TRBV19 many NA CASSIVGGEKLFF TGTGCCAGTAGCATTGTGGGAGGGGAAAAACTGTTTTTT
TRBJ1-1 TRBV29-1 many TRBD1 CSVPATGGTEAFF TGCAGCGTTCCAGCGACAGGGGGCACTGAAGCTTTCTTT
TRBJ2-1 TRBV6-6 many NA CASSYKGEQFF TGTGCCAGCAGTTACAAGGGAGAGCAGTTCTTC
TRBJ2-1 TRBV20-1 many TRBD2 CSARKGRDEQFF TGCAGTGCCCGAAAGGGGAGGGATGAGCAGTTCTTC
TRBJ2-3 TRBV15 medium-sized NA CATSRDAASTDTQYF TGTGCCACCAGCAGAGACGCGGCTAGCACAGATACGCAGTATTTT
TRBJ2-7 TRBV7-9 many TRBD2 CASSETSGRNYEQYF TGTGCCAGCAGCGAAACTAGCGGGAGGAACTACGAGCAGTACTTC
TRBJ2-7 TRBV7-9 few TRBD2 CASSPRGGSYEQYF TGTGCCAGCAGCCCCCGGGGGGGCTCCTACGAGCAGTACTTC
TRBJ1-3 TRBV4-2 many NA CASSQEAVDGNTIYF TGTGCCAGCAGCCAAGAAGCGGTGGATGGAAACACCATATATTTT
TRBJ2-2 TRBV6-1 NA TRBD1 CASSQGANTGELFF TGTGCCAGCAGCCAGGGGGCTAACACCGGTGAGCTGTTTTTT
TRBJ2-7 TRBV20-1 many NA CSARLGGQGPYEQYF TGCAGTGCTAGGTTGGGGGGGCAAGGCCCCTACGAGCAGTACTTC
TRBJ2-4 TRBV11-2 many NA CASSLGRTGNIQYF TGTGCCAGCAGCTTAGGACGGACGGGGAACATTCAGTACTTC
TRBJ2-4 TRBV4-2 few TRBD2 CASSPRVAGGQSSKNIQYF TGTGCCAGCAGCCCCCGGGTAGCGGGGGGCCAAAGCTCCAAAAACATTCAGTACTTC
TRBJ1-4 TRBV20-1 many NA CSARENWSGKLFF TGCAGTGCTAGAGAAAATTGGAGTGGAAAACTGTTTTTT
TRBJ1-2 TRBV6-2/TRBV6-3 many NA CASSYSLRDGYTF TGTGCCAGCAGTTACAGTCTTCGGGATGGCTACACCTTC
TRBJ2-1 TRBV20-1 many TRBD2 CSASRLAGQKQFF TGCAGTGCTTCGCGACTAGCGGGACAAAAGCAGTTCTTC
TRBJ1-4 TRBV28 NA TRBD1 CASSLTGEDEKLFF TGTGCCAGCAGTCTCACAGGGGAGGATGAAAAACTGTTTTTT
TRBJ2-5 TRBV7-9 few NA CASSSRQQETQYF TGTGCCAGCAGCTCGAGACAGCAAGAGACCCAGTACTTC
TRBJ2-7 TRBV6-1 many NA CASRQGYEQYF TGTGCCAGCAGGCAGGGTTACGAGCAGTACTTC
TRBJ1-1 TRBV7-8 many NA CASSPGGQANTEAFF TGTGCCAGCAGCCCGGGGGGACAAGCAAACACTGAAGCTTTCTTT
TRBJ1-1 TRBV7-3 many NA CASSTQGNTEAFF TGTGCCAGCAGCACCCAGGGGAACACTGAAGCTTTCTTT
TRBJ2-2 TRBV11-1 many NA CASSLGMGPNTGELFF TGTGCCAGCAGCTTAGGAATGGGCCCGAACACCGGGGAGCTGTTTTTT
TRBJ2-3 TRBV20-1 many TRBD2 CSALSGRNTDTQYF TGCAGTGCTCTTAGCGGGCGGAACACAGATACGCAGTATTTT
TRBJ2-7 TRBV5-1 NA NA CASSLGTDVSSYGQYF TGCGCCAGCAGCTTGGGGACGGACGTGTCCTCCTACGGGCAGTACTTC
TRBJ2-3 TRBV4-1 few NA CASSQDPPPGADTQYF TGCGCCAGCAGCCAAGATCCCCCTCCTGGGGCGGATACGCAGTATTTT
TRBJ2-7 TRBV7-6 NA TRBD2 CASSRGRSAGGTYEQYF TGTGCCAGCAGCCGGGGACGGTCGGCGGGGGGTACCTACGAGCAGTACTTC
TRBJ1-1 TRBV6-4 many NA CASSEGGLTEAFF TGTGCCAGCAGTGAAGGGGGACTCACTGAAGCTTTCTTT
TRBJ2-7 TRBV2 many NA CASQTQGYEQYF TGTGCCAGCCAAACTCAGGGGTACGAGCAGTACTTC
TRBJ1-2 TRBV5-8 many NA CASSLIREGGYTF TGTGCCAGCAGCTTGATCCGGGAAGGTGGCTACACCTTC
TRBJ1-4 TRBV7-2 many TRBD1 CASSRQGGVEKLFF TGTGCCAGCAGCCGACAGGGTGGTGTTGAAAAACTGTTTTTT
TRBJ1-1 TRBV25-1 many NA CASSEYIGRSEAFF TGTGCCAGCAGTGAATATATCGGCAGGTCTGAAGCTTTCTTT
TRBJ2-1 TRBV7-2 many TRBD2 CASSYSGGALNEQFF TGTGCCAGCAGCTATAGCGGGGGGGCCTTGAATGAGCAGTTCTTC
TRBJ1-2 TRBV10-3 many NA CAISELGEGYGYTF TGTGCCATCAGTGAGCTAGGGGAAGGCTATGGCTACACCTTC
TRBJ1-4 TRBV19 many NA CASSMGRGNGEKLFF TGTGCCAGTAGTATGGGGCGTGGCAACGGCGAAAAACTGTTTTTT
TRBJ2-5 TRBV7-9 many NA CASSPRGQIQETQYF TGTGCCAGCAGCCCTCGAGGACAGATCCAAGAGACCCAGTACTTC
TRBJ1-1 TRBV7-9 many TRBD1 CASSLVSGTGVLAFF TGTGCCAGCAGCTTAGTATCGGGGACAGGGGTTTTAGCTTTCTTT
TRBJ2-3 TRBV2 many NA CASSVSTDTQYF TGTGCCAGCAGCGTATCTACGGATACGCAGTATTTT
TRBJ2-7 TRBV5-6 many NA CASSLTRNEQYF TGTGCCAGCAGCTTGACCCGTAACGAGCAGTACTTC
TRBJ1-1 TRBV20-1 many NA CSARSGFTEAFF TGCAGTGCTAGGTCTGGGTTCACTGAAGCTTTCTTT
TRBJ1-2 TRBV4-1 many NA CASSRLGGGYTF TGCGCCAGCAGCCGGCTCGGCGGCGGCTACACCTTC